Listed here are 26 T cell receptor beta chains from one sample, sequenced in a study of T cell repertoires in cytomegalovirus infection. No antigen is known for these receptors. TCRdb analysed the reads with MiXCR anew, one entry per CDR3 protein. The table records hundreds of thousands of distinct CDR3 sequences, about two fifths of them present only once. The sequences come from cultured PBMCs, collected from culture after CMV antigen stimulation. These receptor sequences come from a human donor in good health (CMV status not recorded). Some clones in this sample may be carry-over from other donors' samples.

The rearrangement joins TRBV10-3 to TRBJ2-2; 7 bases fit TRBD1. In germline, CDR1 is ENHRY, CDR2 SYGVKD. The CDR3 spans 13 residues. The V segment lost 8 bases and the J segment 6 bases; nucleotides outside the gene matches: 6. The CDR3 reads CAIGQDLAGELFF. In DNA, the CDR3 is TGTGCCATCGGACAGGACCTGGCCGGGGAGCTGTTTTTT.

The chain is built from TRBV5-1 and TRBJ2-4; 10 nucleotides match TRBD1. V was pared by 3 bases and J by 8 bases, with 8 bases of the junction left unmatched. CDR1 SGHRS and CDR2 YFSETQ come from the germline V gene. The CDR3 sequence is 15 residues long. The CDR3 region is CASSWAGTGEDIQYF. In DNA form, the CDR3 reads TGCGCCAGCAGCTGGGCCGGGACAGGGGAGGACATTCAGTACTTC. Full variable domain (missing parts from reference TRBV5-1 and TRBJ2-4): KAGVTQTPRYLIKTRGQQVTLSCSPISGHRSVSWYQQTPGQGLQFLFEYFSETQRNKGNFPGRFSGRQFSNSRSEMNVSTLELGDSALYLCASSWAGTGEDIQYFGAGTRLSVL.

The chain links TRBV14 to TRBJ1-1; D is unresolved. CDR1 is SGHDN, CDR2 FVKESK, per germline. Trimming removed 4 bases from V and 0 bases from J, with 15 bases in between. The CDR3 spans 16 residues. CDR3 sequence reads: CASSRPPGFMNTEAFF. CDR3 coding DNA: TGTGCCAGCAGCCGCCCGCCGGGGTTCATGAACACTGAAGCTTTCTTT.

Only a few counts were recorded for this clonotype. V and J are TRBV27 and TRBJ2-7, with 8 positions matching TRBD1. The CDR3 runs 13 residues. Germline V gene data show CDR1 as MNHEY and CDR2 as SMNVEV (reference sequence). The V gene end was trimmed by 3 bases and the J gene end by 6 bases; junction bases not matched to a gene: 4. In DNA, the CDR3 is TGTGCCAGCAGTTTGTGGACAGGGTCCGAGCAGTACTTC. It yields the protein CASSLWTGSEQYF.

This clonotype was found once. CDR3 protein: CASSLRGVSSYNEQFF. CDR3 bases: TGTGCCAGCAGCTTACGCGGAGTTAGCTCCTACAATGAGCAGTTCTTC. The rearrangement joins TRBV11-3 to TRBJ2-1; D is uncertain. Per germline, CDR1 SGHNT and CDR2 YENEEA. Trimming removed 2 bases at V and 0 bases at J, with 11 bases between. The CDR3 runs to 16 residues.

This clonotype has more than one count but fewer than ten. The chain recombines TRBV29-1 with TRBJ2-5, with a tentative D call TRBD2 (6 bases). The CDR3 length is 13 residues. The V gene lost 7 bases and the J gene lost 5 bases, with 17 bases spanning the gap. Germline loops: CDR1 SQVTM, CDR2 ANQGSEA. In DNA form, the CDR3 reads TGCAGCGGCCTCGACCCTGGAGGGGAGACCCAGTACTTC. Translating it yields CSGLDPGGETQYF. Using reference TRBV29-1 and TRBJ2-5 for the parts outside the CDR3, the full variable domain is SAVISQKPSRDICQRGTSLTIQCQVDSQVTMMFWYRQQPGQSLTLIATANQGSEATYESGFVIDKFPISRPNLTFSTLTVSNMSPEDSSIYLCSGLDPGGETQYFGPGTRLLVL.

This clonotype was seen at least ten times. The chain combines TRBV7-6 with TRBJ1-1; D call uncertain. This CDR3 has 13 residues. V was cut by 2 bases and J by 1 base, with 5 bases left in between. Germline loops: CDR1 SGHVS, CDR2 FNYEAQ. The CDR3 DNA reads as TGTGCCAGCAGCTTAACACAGAACACTGAAGCTTTCTTT. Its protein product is CASSLTQNTEAFF.

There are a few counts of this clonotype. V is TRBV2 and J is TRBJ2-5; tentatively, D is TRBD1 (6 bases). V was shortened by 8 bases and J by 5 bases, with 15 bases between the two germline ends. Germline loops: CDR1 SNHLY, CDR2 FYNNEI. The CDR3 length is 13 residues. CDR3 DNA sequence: TGTGCCAGCGGGGTCCGGACAGCCGAGACCCAGTACTTC. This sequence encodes CASGVRTAETQYF. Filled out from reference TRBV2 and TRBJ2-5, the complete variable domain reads EPEVTQTPSHQVTQMGQEVILRCVPISNHLYFYWYRQILGQKVEFLVSFYNNEISEKSEIFDDQFSVERPDGSNFTLKIRSTKLEDSAMYFCASGVRTAETQYFGPGTRLLVL.

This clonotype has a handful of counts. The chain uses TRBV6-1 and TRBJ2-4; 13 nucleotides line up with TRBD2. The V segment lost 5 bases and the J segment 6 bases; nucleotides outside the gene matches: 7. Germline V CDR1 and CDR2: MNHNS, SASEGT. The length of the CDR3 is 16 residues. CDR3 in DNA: TGTGCCAGCAGTACCCAACTAGCGGGAGGGGGAAACATTCAGTACTTC. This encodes CASSTQLAGGGNIQYF.

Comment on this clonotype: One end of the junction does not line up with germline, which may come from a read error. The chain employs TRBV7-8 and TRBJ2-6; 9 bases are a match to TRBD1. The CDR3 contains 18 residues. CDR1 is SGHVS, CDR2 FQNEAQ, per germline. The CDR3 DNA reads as TGTGCCAGCAGCTTACGGACAGGGGTCTTCTCTCGGGCCAACGTCCTGACTTTC. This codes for CASSLRTGVFSRANVLTF.

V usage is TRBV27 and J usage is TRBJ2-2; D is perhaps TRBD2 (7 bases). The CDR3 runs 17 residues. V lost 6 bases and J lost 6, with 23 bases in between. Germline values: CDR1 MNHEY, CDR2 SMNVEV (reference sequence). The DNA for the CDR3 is TGTGCCAGCAGCAGAGAGCCCCGGAGGGGGGGGGCCGGGGAGCTGTTTTTT. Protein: CASSREPRRGGAGELFF.

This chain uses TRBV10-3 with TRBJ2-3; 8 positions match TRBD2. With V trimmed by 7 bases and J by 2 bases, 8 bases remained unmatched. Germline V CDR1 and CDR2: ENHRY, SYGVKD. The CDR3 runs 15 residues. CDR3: CAIKPGLGVTDTQYF. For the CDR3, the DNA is TGTGCCATCAAACCGGGACTAGGGGTCACAGATACGCAGTATTTT.

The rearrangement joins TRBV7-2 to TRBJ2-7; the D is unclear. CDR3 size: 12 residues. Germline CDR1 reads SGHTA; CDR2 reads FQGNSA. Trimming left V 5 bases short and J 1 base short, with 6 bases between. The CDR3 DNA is TGTGCCAGCAGCGCCCAGTCCTACGAGCAGTACTTC. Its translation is CASSAQSYEQYF.

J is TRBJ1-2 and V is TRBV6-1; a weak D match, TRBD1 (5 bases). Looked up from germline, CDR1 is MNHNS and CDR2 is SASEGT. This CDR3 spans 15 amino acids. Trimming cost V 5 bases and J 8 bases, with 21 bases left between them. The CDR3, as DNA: TGTGCCAGCAGTATTCCCCAGGGTTACACAGACGGCTACACCTTC. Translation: CASSIPQGYTDGYTF.

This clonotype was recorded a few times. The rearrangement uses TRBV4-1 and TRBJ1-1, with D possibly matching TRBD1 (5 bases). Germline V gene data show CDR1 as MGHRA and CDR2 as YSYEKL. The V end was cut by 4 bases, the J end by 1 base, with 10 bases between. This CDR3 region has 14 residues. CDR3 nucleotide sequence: TGCGCCAGCAGCCGAAGGGACGCGAACACTGAAGCTTTCTTT. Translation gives CASSRRDANTEAFF.

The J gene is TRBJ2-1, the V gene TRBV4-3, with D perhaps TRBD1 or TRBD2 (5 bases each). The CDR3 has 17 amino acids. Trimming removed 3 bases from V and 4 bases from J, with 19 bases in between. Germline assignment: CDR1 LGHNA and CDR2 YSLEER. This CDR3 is CASSHGFGGVVYNEQFF. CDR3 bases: TGCGCCAGCAGCCATGGGTTTGGGGGAGTTGTTTACAATGAGCAGTTCTTC.

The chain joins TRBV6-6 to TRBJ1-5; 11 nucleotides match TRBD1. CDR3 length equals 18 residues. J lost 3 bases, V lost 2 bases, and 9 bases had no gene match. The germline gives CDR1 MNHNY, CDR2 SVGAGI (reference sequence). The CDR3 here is CASSYGQGAKLYNQPQHF. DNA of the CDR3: TGTGCCAGCAGTTACGGACAGGGGGCGAAACTATACAATCAGCCCCAGCATTTT.

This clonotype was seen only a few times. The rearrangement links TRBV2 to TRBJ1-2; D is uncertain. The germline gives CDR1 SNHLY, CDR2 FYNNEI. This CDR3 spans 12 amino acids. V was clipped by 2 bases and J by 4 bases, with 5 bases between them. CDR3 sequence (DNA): TGTGCCAGCAGTGAATGGGGCTATGGCTACACCTTC. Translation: CASSEWGYGYTF.

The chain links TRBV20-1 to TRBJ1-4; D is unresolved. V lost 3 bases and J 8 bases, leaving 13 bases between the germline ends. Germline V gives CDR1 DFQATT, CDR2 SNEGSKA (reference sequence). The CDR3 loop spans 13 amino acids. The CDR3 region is CSASPGLGEKLFF. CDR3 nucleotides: TGCAGTGCTAGTCCCGGTCTCGGGGAAAAACTGTTTTTT.

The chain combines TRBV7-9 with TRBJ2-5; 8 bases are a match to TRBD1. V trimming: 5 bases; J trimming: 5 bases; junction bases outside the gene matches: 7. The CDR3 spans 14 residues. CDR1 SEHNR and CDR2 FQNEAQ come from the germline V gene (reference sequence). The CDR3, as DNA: TGTGCCAGCAGCCCCCGGACAGGGTTTGAGACCCAGTACTTC. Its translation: CASSPRTGFETQYF. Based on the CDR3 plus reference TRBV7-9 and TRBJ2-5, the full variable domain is DTGVSQNPRHKITKRGQNVTFRCDPISEHNRLYWYRQTLGQGPEFLTYFQNEAQLEKSRLLSDRFSAERPKGSFSTLEIQRTEQGDSAMYLCASSPRTGFETQYFGPGTRLLVL.

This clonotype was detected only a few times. CDR3 amino acids: CASSRKPGTGITEAFF. The CDR3 bases are TGTGCCAGCAGTCGGAAACCCGGGACAGGGATCACGGAAGCTTTCTTT. This sequence joins TRBV7-2 and TRBJ1-1; 9 positions match TRBD1. CDR1 is SGHTA, CDR2 FQGNSA, per germline. CDR3 length: 16 amino acids. With 6 bases clipped from V and 8 bases from J, the junction kept 16 bases outside the gene matches.

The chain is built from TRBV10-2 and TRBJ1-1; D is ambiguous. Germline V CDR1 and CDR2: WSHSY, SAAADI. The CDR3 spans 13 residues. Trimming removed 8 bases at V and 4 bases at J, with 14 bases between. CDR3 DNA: TGCGCCAGCTTAAACAAGTTCGGCACTGAAGCTTTCTTT. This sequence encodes CASLNKFGTEAFF.

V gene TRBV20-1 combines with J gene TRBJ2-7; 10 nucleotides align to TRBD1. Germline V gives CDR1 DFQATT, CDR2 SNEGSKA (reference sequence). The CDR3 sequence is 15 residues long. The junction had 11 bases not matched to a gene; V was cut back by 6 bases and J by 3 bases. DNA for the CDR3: TGCAGTGCCAAGAGGACAGGGGGGTTATTCTACGAGCAGTACTTC. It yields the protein CSAKRTGGLFYEQYF.

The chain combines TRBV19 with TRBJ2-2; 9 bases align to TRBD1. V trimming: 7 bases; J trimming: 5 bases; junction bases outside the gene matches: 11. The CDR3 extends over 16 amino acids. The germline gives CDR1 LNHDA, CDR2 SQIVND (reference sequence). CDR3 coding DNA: TGTGCCAGTACCCCTTTTGGACAGGGGAGGACCGGGGAGCTGTTTTTT. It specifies CASTPFGQGRTGELFF.

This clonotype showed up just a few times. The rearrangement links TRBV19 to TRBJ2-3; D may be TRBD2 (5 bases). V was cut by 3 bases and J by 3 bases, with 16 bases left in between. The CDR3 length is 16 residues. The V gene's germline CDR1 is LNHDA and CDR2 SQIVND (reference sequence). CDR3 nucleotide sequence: TGTGCCAGTAGTATGAGAAGCGGTCACACAACAGATACGCAGTATTTT. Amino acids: CASSMRSGHTTDTQYF.

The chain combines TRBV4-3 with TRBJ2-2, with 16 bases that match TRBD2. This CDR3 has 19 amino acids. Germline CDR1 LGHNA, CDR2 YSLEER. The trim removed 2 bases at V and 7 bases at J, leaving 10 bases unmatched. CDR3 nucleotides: TGCGCCAGCAGCCAAAACCCCGGGACTAGCGGGGGGGGCAACGGGGAGCTGTTTTTT. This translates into CASSQNPGTSGGGNGELFF.